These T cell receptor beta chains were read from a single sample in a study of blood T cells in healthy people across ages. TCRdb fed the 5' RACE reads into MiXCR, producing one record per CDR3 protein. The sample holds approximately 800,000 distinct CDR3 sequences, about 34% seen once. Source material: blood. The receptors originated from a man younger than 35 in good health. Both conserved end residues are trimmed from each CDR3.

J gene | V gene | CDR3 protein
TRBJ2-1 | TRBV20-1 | SAPGPTASYNEQF
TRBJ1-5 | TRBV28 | ASFSKGWYSNQPQH
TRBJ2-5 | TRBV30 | AWSPSETQY
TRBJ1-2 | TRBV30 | ARTGGRGYGYT
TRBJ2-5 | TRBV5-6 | ANTTPVGRGKETQY
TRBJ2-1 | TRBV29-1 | SVTRTVAYNEQF
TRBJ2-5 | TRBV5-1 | ASSLEPGLQETQY
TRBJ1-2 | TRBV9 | ASSVGQGEYGYT
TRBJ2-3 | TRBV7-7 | ASSTLAGGTDTQY
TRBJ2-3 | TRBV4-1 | ASSFRTGNTDTQY
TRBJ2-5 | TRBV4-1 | ASSQERDSVRKETQY
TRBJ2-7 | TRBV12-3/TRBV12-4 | ASSSTGTGDLYEQY
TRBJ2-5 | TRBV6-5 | ASSSEQETQY
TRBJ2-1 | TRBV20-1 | SASVRGTPNNEQF
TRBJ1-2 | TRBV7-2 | ASSLGGTDYGFT
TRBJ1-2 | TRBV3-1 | ASSQDRVRGHGYT
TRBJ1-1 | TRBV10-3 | AISGTGSNTEAF